This is a list of T cell receptor beta chains from one sample in a study of beta chain features in type 1 diabetes. Sequencing was performed with immunoSEQ multiplex PCR; in TCRdb, only in-frame clones are kept and a portion is missing. The sample lists 350,000 to 450,000 clones; less than 15% were seen once. Sequenced: naive CD4+ T cells from blood. These receptors were collected from a woman under 30 in good health. CDR3s include the opening cysteine and the closing phenylalanine or tryptophan. A D gene is named only where the DNA matches it firmly. Clone size, where shown, is once, few, many, or a class for clones that have expanded.

j_call: TRBJ2-5; v_call: TRBV6-6; clone_size: few; d_call: NA; cdr3_aa: CASSLGGSETQYF; cdr3_nt: TGTGCCAGCAGCCTCGGTGGTTCCGAGACCCAGTACTTC
j_call: TRBJ2-3; v_call: TRBV19; clone_size: NA; d_call: NA; cdr3_aa: CASSFLASGTDTQYF; cdr3_nt: TGTGCCAGTAGTTTCCTGGCTAGTGGCACAGATACGCAGTATTTT
j_call: TRBJ2-3; v_call: TRBV30; clone_size: NA; d_call: TRBD2; cdr3_aa: CAWGDYKDTQYF; cdr3_nt: TGTGCCTGGGGGGACTACAAAGATACGCAGTATTTT
j_call: TRBJ1-5; v_call: TRBV15; clone_size: few; d_call: NA; cdr3_aa: CATSTARTVNQPQHF; cdr3_nt: TGTGCCACCAGCACTGCGCGGACAGTCAATCAGCCCCAGCATTTT
j_call: TRBJ2-5; v_call: TRBV7-8; clone_size: few; d_call: TRBD2; cdr3_aa: CASSLGLAGETQYF; cdr3_nt: TGTGCCAGCAGCCTCGGACTAGCTGGAGAGACCCAGTACTTC
j_call: TRBJ2-1; v_call: TRBV2; clone_size: NA; d_call: NA; cdr3_aa: CASSELTRLTKGNEQFF; cdr3_nt: TGTGCCAGCTCTGAGCTAACGAGACTGACTAAGGGCAATGAGCAGTTCTTC
j_call: TRBJ1-4; v_call: TRBV7-9; clone_size: NA; d_call: TRBD1; cdr3_aa: CASSPPRQGLNEKLFF; cdr3_nt: TGTGCCAGCAGCCCGCCAAGACAGGGTTTAAATGAAAAACTGTTTTTT
j_call: TRBJ1-2; v_call: TRBV29-1; clone_size: NA; d_call: NA; cdr3_aa: CSVVSGNYGYTF; cdr3_nt: TGCAGCGTTGTGTCAGGGAACTATGGCTACACCTTC
j_call: TRBJ2-7; v_call: TRBV5-1; clone_size: few; d_call: NA; cdr3_aa: CASSLTGWDEQYF; cdr3_nt: TGCGCCAGCAGCTTGACGGGTTGGGACGAGCAGTACTTC
j_call: TRBJ2-3; v_call: TRBV7-2; clone_size: few; d_call: NA; cdr3_aa: CASSLGARSTDTQYF; cdr3_nt: TGTGCCAGCAGCTTAGGGGCCAGGAGCACAGATACGCAGTATTTT
j_call: TRBJ2-4; v_call: TRBV29-1; clone_size: few; d_call: NA; cdr3_aa: CSVDLEGGIIIQYF; cdr3_nt: TGCAGCGTTGACTTAGAGGGCGGGATTATCATTCAGTACTTC
j_call: TRBJ2-3; v_call: TRBV7-2; clone_size: NA; d_call: TRBD1; cdr3_aa: CASSFGQGPDTQYF; cdr3_nt: TGTGCCAGCAGCTTCGGACAGGGGCCTGATACGCAGTATTTT
j_call: TRBJ2-1; v_call: TRBV7-7; clone_size: NA; d_call: TRBD1; cdr3_aa: CASSATGTGTNEQFF; cdr3_nt: TGTGCTAGCAGCGCGACCGGGACAGGGACCAATGAGCAGTTCTTC
j_call: TRBJ2-1; v_call: TRBV11-2; clone_size: few; d_call: TRBD2; cdr3_aa: CASSLSPGRGRASEQFF; cdr3_nt: TGTGCCAGCAGCTTATCCCCAGGCCGCGGGAGGGCTAGTGAGCAGTTCTTC
j_call: TRBJ2-7; v_call: TRBV6-5; clone_size: few; d_call: NA; cdr3_aa: CASRGRGIHEQYF; cdr3_nt: TGTGCCAGCAGGGGCAGGGGTATCCACGAGCAGTACTTC
j_call: TRBJ2-7; v_call: TRBV29-1; clone_size: NA; d_call: NA; cdr3_aa: CSVVPGHHSYEQYF; cdr3_nt: TGCAGCGTTGTTCCGGGACACCACTCCTACGAGCAGTACTTC
j_call: TRBJ2-7; v_call: TRBV6-6; clone_size: NA; d_call: NA; cdr3_aa: CASAIGEAYEQYF; cdr3_nt: TGTGCCAGCGCGATAGGGGAAGCGTACGAGCAGTACTTC
j_call: TRBJ2-7; v_call: TRBV14; clone_size: NA; d_call: NA; cdr3_aa: CASSQQALHEQYF; cdr3_nt: TGTGCCAGCAGCCAACAGGCCCTCCACGAGCAGTACTTC
j_call: TRBJ1-1; v_call: TRBV29-1; clone_size: few; d_call: NA; cdr3_aa: CSVVRQLNTEAFF; cdr3_nt: TGCAGCGTTGTCCGACAGCTAAACACTGAAGCTTTCTTT
j_call: TRBJ2-2; v_call: TRBV19; clone_size: NA; d_call: NA; cdr3_aa: CASSVGAGGELFF; cdr3_nt: TGTGCCAGTAGTGTTGGGGCAGGCGGGGAGCTGTTTTTT
j_call: TRBJ2-1; v_call: TRBV28; clone_size: few; d_call: TRBD2; cdr3_aa: CASSLGAGGSINEQFF; cdr3_nt: TGTGCCAGCAGTTTAGGAGCGGGAGGGTCTATCAATGAGCAGTTCTTC
j_call: TRBJ1-5; v_call: TRBV9; clone_size: few; d_call: NA; cdr3_aa: CASSVGLRDNQPQHF; cdr3_nt: TGTGCCAGCAGCGTAGGGCTGAGGGACAATCAGCCCCAGCATTTT
j_call: TRBJ2-5; v_call: TRBV11-2; clone_size: few; d_call: TRBD1; cdr3_aa: CASSTDRGGETQYF; cdr3_nt: TGTGCCAGCAGCACAGACAGGGGAGGCGAGACCCAGTACTTC
j_call: TRBJ1-1; v_call: TRBV5-1; clone_size: NA; d_call: TRBD1; cdr3_aa: CASSWDSMNTEAFF; cdr3_nt: TGCGCCAGCAGCTGGGACAGCATGAACACTGAAGCTTTCTTT
j_call: TRBJ2-7; v_call: TRBV6-6; clone_size: few; d_call: NA; cdr3_aa: CASSDYLLPYEQYF; cdr3_nt: TGTGCCAGCAGTGATTACTTACTACCCTACGAGCAGTACTTC
j_call: TRBJ2-3; v_call: TRBV7-6; clone_size: NA; d_call: NA; cdr3_aa: CASSPNRVFTDTQYF; cdr3_nt: TGTGCCAGCAGCCCAAACAGGGTATTCACAGATACGCAGTATTTT
j_call: TRBJ2-4; v_call: TRBV30; clone_size: few; d_call: TRBD1; cdr3_aa: CAWGGVGTGKNIQYF; cdr3_nt: TGTGCCTGGGGCGGCGTGGGGACAGGGAAAAACATTCAGTACTTC
j_call: TRBJ2-7; v_call: TRBV23-1; clone_size: NA; d_call: NA; cdr3_aa: CASSQSRGDRAAYEQYF; cdr3_nt: TGCGCCAGCAGTCAATCGCGGGGGGACAGGGCAGCCTACGAGCAGTACTTC
j_call: TRBJ2-3; v_call: TRBV6-5; clone_size: NA; d_call: NA; cdr3_aa: CASSYRTTSRQYF; cdr3_nt: TGTGCCAGCAGTTACCGGACTACTTCCAGGCAGTATTTT
j_call: TRBJ2-7; v_call: TRBV30; clone_size: few; d_call: NA; cdr3_aa: CAWSVGHSSYEQYF; cdr3_nt: TGTGCCTGGAGTGTGGGACACAGCTCCTACGAGCAGTACTTC
j_call: TRBJ2-7; v_call: TRBV30; clone_size: few; d_call: NA; cdr3_aa: CAWRGGGSLEQYF; cdr3_nt: TGTGCCTGGAGAGGTGGAGGGAGTCTCGAGCAGTACTTC
j_call: TRBJ2-5; v_call: TRBV19; clone_size: NA; d_call: TRBD2; cdr3_aa: CASSAGGQQTQYF; cdr3_nt: TGTGCCAGTTCAGCGGGAGGGCAACAGACCCAGTACTTC
j_call: TRBJ2-5; v_call: TRBV5-1; clone_size: NA; d_call: TRBD1; cdr3_aa: CASSLPQGAEETQYF; cdr3_nt: TGCGCCAGCAGCTTGCCCCAGGGGGCGGAGGAGACCCAGTACTTC
j_call: TRBJ2-7; v_call: TRBV18; clone_size: few; d_call: NA; cdr3_aa: CASSPRGPYEQYF; cdr3_nt: TGTGCCAGCTCGCCCAGGGGCCCCTACGAGCAGTACTTC
j_call: TRBJ2-1; v_call: TRBV5-5; clone_size: NA; d_call: NA; cdr3_aa: CASSGTGNNEQFF; cdr3_nt: TGTGCCAGCAGTGGAACAGGCAACAATGAGCAGTTCTTC
j_call: TRBJ1-2; v_call: TRBV29-1; clone_size: NA; d_call: NA; cdr3_aa: CSVPRGGGNYGYTF; cdr3_nt: TGCAGCGTCCCGAGGGGGGGCGGGAACTATGGCTACACCTTC
j_call: TRBJ2-1; v_call: TRBV30; clone_size: NA; d_call: NA; cdr3_aa: CAWSSGGRDEQFF; cdr3_nt: TGTGCCTGGAGTAGTGGTGGGAGAGATGAGCAGTTCTTC
j_call: TRBJ2-3; v_call: TRBV6-1; clone_size: NA; d_call: TRBD2; cdr3_aa: CASLSGGTDTQYF; cdr3_nt: TGTGCCAGCCTCAGCGGGGGCACAGATACGCAGTATTTT
j_call: TRBJ2-3; v_call: TRBV5-1; clone_size: few; d_call: NA; cdr3_aa: CASSPELSTDTQYF; cdr3_nt: TGCGCCAGCAGCCCGGAACTAAGCACAGATACGCAGTATTTT
j_call: TRBJ1-1; v_call: TRBV30; clone_size: few; d_call: NA; cdr3_aa: CAWSMLSSRAEAFF; cdr3_nt: TGTGCCTGGAGTATGCTTTCCTCTCGCGCTGAAGCTTTCTTT
j_call: TRBJ2-1; v_call: TRBV5-1; clone_size: NA; d_call: TRBD2; cdr3_aa: CASSLSGLAERGEQFF; cdr3_nt: TGCGCCAGCAGCTTGTCCGGACTAGCGGAGAGGGGCGAGCAGTTCTTC
j_call: TRBJ1-2; v_call: TRBV7-2; clone_size: NA; d_call: TRBD1; cdr3_aa: CASSSTGGLGGYTF; cdr3_nt: TGTGCCAGCAGTTCTACAGGGGGCTTGGGAGGCTACACCTTC
j_call: TRBJ2-3; v_call: TRBV28; clone_size: few; d_call: TRBD2; cdr3_aa: CASTLGASGRRAQYF; cdr3_nt: TGTGCCAGCACCTTAGGGGCTAGCGGGAGGAGGGCGCAGTATTTT
j_call: TRBJ1-5; v_call: TRBV18; clone_size: few; d_call: NA; cdr3_aa: CASSPAHREGQPQHF; cdr3_nt: TGTGCCAGCTCACCGGCACACCGGGAGGGTCAGCCCCAGCATTTT
j_call: TRBJ2-7; v_call: TRBV18; clone_size: NA; d_call: TRBD1; cdr3_aa: CASSPLDRDGEQYF; cdr3_nt: TGTGCCAGCTCACCTCTTGACAGGGACGGCGAGCAGTACTTC
j_call: TRBJ1-2; v_call: TRBV5-4; clone_size: few; d_call: NA; cdr3_aa: CASSLEAKSGVYTF; cdr3_nt: TGTGCCAGCAGCTTGGAGGCTAAATCGGGGGTCTACACCTTC